In its sample, the clone carrying this TCR beta chain was seen once. Trimming removed 8 bases at V and 8 bases at J, with 21 bases between. CDR3 length equals 13 residues. Looked up from germline, CDR1 is SQVTM and CDR2 is ANQGSEA. The source of the sample is a study of cytomegalovirus exposure and HLA in healthy donors. Primers included in the PCR were 60 Vbeta and 13 Jbeta primers. Sequenced by immunoSEQ multiplex PCR; TCRdb stores in-frame clones only, minus some. The sample records about 140,000 clones, around 80% being singletons. This sequence originates from a man aged 45-65 years in good health and CMV-seronegative. Material for sequencing was PBMCs. This chain joins TRBV29-1 and TRBJ1-1; tentatively, D is TRBD1 (5 bases). CDR3 coding DNA: TGCAGCTCGCAAACATTACATGGGGGGGAAGCTTTCTTT. Translation: CSSQTLHGGEAFF.